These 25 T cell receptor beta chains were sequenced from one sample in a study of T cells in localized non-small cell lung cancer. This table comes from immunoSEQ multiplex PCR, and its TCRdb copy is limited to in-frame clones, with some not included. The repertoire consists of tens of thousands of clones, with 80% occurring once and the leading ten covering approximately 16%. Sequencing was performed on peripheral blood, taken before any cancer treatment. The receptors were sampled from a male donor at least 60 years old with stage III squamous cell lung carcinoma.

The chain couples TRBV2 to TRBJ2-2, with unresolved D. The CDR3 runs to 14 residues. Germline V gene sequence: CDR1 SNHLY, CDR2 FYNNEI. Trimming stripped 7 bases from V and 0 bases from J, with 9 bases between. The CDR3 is CASKKFPNTGELFF. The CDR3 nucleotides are TGTGCCAGCAAGAAATTTCCGAACACCGGGGAGCTGTTTTTT.

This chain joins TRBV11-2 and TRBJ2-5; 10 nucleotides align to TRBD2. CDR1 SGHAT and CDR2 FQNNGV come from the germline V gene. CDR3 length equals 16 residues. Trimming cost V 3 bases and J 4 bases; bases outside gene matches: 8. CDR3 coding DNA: TGTGCCAGCAGCTTGGTGAGCGGGGGGGCCGGAGAGACCCAGTACTTC. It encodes CASSLVSGGAGETQYF.

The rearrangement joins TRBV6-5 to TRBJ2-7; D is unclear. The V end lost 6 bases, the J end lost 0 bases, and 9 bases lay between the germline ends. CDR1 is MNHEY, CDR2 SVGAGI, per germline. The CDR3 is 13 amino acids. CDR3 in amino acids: CASRLTGSYEQYF. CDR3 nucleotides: TGTGCCAGCAGGCTGACCGGCTCCTACGAGCAGTACTTC.

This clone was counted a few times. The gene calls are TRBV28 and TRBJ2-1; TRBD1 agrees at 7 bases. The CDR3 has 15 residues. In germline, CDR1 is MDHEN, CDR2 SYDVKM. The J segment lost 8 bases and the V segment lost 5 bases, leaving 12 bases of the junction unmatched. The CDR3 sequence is CASSLPPDRFHEQFF. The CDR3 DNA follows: TGTGCCAGCAGTCTCCCCCCGGACAGGTTCCATGAGCAGTTCTTC.

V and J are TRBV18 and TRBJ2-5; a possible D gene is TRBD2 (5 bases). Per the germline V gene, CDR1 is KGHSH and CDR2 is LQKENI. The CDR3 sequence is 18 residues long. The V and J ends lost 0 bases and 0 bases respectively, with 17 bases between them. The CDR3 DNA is TGTGCCAGCTCACCACCGAGGGAAGGGTATTTCCACCAAGAGACCCAGTACTTC. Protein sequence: CASSPPREGYFHQETQYF.

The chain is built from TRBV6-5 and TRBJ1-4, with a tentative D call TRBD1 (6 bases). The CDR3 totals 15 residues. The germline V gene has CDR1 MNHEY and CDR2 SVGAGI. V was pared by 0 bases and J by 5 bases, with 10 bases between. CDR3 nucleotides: TGTGCCAGCAGTTACTCGACGGACAGAAATGAAAAACTGTTTTTT. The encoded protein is CASSYSTDRNEKLFF.

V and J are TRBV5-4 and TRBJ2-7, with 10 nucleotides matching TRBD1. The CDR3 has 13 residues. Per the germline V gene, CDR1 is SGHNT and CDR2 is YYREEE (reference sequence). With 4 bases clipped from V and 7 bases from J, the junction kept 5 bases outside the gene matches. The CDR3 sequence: CASSGTGVGEQYF. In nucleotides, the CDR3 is TGTGCCAGCAGCGGGACAGGGGTGGGTGAGCAGTACTTC.

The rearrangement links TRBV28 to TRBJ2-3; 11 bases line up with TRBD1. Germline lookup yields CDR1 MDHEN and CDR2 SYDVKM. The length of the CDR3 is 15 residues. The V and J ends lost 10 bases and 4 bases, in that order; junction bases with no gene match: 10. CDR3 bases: TGTGCCACCCAAAGCTGGGACAGGGGGTCAGATACGCAGTATTTT. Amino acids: CATQSWDRGSDTQYF.

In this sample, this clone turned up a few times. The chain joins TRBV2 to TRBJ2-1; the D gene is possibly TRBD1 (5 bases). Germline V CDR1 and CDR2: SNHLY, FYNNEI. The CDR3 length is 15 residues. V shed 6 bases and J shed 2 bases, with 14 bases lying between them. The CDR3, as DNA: TGTGCCAGCAGGGGCAGGGTACAAGCCTACAATGAGCAGTTCTTC. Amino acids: CASRGRVQAYNEQFF. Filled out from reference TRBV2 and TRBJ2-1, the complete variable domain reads EPEVTQTPSHQVTQMGQEVILRCVPISNHLYFYWYRQILGQKVEFLVSFYNNEISEKSEIFDDQFSVERPDGSNFTLKIRSTKLEDSAMYFCASRGRVQAYNEQFFGPGTRLTVL.

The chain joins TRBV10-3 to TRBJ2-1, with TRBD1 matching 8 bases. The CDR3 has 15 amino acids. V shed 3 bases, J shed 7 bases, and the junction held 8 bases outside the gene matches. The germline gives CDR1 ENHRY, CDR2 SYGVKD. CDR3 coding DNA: TGTGCCATCAGTGACGACAGGGGAGTGTCGAATGAGCAGTTCTTC. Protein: CAISDDRGVSNEQFF.

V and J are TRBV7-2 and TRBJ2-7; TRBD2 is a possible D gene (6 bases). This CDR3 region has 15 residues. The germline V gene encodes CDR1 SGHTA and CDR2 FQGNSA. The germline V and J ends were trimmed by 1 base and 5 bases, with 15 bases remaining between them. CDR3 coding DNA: TGTGCCAGCAGCTTAGTCGGGAGCGAGGGCAACGAGCAGTACTTC. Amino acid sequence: CASSLVGSEGNEQYF.

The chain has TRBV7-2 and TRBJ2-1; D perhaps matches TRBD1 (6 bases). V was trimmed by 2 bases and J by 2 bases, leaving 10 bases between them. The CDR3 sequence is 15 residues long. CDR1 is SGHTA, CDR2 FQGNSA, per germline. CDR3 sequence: CASSLTPGAYNEQFF. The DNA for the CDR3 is TGTGCCAGCAGCTTAACACCAGGGGCCTACAATGAGCAGTTCTTC.

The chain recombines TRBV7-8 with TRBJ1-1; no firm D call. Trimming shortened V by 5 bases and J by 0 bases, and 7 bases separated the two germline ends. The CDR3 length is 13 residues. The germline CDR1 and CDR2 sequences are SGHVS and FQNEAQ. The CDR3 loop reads CASSVDLNTEAFF. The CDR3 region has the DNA TGTGCCAGCAGCGTTGATCTGAACACTGAAGCTTTCTTT.

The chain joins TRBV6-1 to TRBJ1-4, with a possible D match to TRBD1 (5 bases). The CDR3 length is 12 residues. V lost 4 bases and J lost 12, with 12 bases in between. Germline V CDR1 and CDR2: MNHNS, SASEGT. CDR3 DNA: TGTGCCAGCAGTGTTGGGGCCACGGAACTGTTTTTT. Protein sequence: CASSVGATELFF.

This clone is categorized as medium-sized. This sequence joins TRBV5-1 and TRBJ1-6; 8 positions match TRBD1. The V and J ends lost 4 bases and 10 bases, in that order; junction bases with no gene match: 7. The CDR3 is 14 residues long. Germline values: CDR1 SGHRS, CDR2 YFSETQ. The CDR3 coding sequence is TGCGCCAGCAGCAGGGGACAGGCGGGGTCACCCCTCCACTTT. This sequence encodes CASSRGQAGSPLHF.

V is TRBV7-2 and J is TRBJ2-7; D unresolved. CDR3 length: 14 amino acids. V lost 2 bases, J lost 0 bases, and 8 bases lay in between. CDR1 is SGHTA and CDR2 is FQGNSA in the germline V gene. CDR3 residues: CASSLLIASYEQYF. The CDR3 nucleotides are TGTGCCAGCAGCTTATTGATAGCCTCCTACGAGCAGTACTTC.

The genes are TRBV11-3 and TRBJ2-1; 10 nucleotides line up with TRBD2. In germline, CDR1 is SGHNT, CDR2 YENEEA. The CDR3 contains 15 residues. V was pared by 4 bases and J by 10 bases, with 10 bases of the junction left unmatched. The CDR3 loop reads CASSWGSGGALEQFF. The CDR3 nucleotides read TGTGCCAGCAGCTGGGGGAGCGGGGGGGCCTTGGAGCAGTTCTTC.

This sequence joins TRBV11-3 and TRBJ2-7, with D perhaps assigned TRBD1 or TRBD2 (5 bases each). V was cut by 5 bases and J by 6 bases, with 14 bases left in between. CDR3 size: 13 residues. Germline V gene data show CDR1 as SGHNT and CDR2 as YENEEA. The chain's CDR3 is CASSPRGRGEQYF. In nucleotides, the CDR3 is TGTGCCAGCAGCCCTCGGGGAAGGGGCGAGCAGTACTTC.

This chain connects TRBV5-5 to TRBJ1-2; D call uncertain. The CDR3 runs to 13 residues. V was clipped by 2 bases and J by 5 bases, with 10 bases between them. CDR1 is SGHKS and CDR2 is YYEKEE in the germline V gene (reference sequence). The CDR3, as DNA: TGTGCCAGCAGCTTCTCGGATCGGTATGGCTACACCTTC. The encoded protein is CASSFSDRYGYTF.

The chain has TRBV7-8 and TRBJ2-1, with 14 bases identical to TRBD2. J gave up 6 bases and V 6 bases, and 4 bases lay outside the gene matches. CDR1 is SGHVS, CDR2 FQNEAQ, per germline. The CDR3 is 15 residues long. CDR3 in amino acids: CASSLGTSGGNEQFF. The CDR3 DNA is TGTGCCAGCAGTCTTGGGACTAGCGGGGGCAATGAGCAGTTCTTC.

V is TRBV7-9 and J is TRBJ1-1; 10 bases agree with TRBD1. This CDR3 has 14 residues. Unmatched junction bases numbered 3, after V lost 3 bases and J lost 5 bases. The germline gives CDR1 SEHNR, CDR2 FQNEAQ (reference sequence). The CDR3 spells CASSLDRGSTEAFF. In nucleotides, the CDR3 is TGTGCCAGCAGCTTGGACAGGGGGTCGACTGAAGCTTTCTTT.

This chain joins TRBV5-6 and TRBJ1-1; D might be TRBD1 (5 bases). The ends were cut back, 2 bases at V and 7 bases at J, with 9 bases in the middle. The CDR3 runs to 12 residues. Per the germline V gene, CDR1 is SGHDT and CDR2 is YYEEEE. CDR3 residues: CASSLDRVEAFF. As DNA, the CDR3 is TGTGCCAGCAGCTTAGACAGAGTTGAAGCTTTCTTT.

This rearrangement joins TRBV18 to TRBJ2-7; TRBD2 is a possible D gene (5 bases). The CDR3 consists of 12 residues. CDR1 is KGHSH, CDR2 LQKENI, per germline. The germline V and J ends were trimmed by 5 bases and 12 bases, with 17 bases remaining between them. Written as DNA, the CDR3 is TGTGCCAGCTCAACCGAACATGGCGGGCCGTACTTC. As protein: CASSTEHGGPYF.

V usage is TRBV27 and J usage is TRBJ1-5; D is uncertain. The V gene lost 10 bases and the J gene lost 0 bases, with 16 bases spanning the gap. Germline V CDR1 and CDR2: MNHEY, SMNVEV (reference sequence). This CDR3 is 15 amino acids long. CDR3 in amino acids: CANSWHPYSNQPQHF. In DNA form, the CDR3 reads TGTGCCAACTCCTGGCACCCTTATAGCAATCAGCCCCAGCATTTT.

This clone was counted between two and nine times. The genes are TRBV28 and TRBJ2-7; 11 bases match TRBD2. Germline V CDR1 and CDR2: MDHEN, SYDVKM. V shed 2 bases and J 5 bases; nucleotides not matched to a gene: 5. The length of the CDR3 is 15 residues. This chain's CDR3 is CASSLTASGRHEQYF. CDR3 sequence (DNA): TGTGCCAGCAGTTTAACGGCTAGCGGGAGGCACGAGCAGTACTTC.